Below, 22 T cell receptor beta chains from the same sample are listed, as sequenced in a study of blood T cells in healthy people across ages. A second PCR of 7 to 11 cycles used a sample-barcoded 5' primer and a J-beta primer mix. TCRdb reanalysed the 5' RACE reads using MiXCR and keeps one entry per CDR3 protein. The sample records approximately 960,000 distinct CDR3 sequences, under 35% being singletons. Separately, the same data were catalogued under a study of T cells of mothers and their children.

The sequenced sample was blood. The receptors stem from a woman in her thirties or forties in good health.

This clonotype was seen ten or more times. The chain has TRBV7-7 and TRBJ2-5; 12 bases agree with TRBD2. Trimming cost V 3 bases and J 2 bases; bases outside gene matches: 4. Germline V CDR1 and CDR2: SSHAT, FNYEAQ (reference sequence). The CDR3 covers 16 residues. The CDR3 here is CASSLGGLAGQETQYF. CDR3 nucleotides: TGTGCCAGCAGCTTGGGAGGACTAGCGGGGCAAGAGACCCAGTACTTC. Supplemented by reference TRBV7-7 and TRBJ2-5, the full variable domain reads GAGVSQSPRYKVTKRGQDVTLRCDPISSHATLYWYQQALGQGPEFLTYFNYEAQPDKSGLPSDRFSAERPEGSISTLTIQRTEQRDSAMYRCASSLGGLAGQETQYFGPGTRLLVL.

This chain links TRBV18 with TRBJ1-5, with D hard to call. The germline V gene has CDR1 KGHSH and CDR2 LQKENI. The germline V and J ends were trimmed by 3 bases and 5 bases, with 11 bases remaining between them. This CDR3 region has 14 residues. The CDR3 here is CASSPKNGDQPQHF. In nucleotides, the CDR3 is TGTGCCAGCTCACCTAAAAACGGCGATCAGCCCCAGCATTTT.

In its sample, this clonotype was seen many times. V is TRBV20-1 and J is TRBJ1-2; the D is unclear. This CDR3 region has 13 residues. Between the trimmed V and J ends, which lost 1 base and 5 bases, there was a span of 11 bases. The germline V gene has CDR1 DFQATT and CDR2 SNEGSKA (reference sequence). In DNA, the CDR3 is TGCAGTGCTAGAGGAGGCAGCGGGTATGGCTACACCTTC. Translating it yields CSARGGSGYGYTF.

This rearrangement joins TRBV5-1 to TRBJ2-2; the match to TRBD2 covers 9 bases. The CDR3 sequence is 15 residues long. Germline CDR1 is SGHRS and CDR2 is YFSETQ. V shed 0 bases, J shed 5 bases, and the junction held 2 bases outside the gene matches. The CDR3: CASSLGTSETGELFF. As DNA, the CDR3 is TGCGCCAGCAGCTTGGGGACTAGCGAGACCGGGGAGCTGTTTTTT. Complete variable domain (other parts from reference TRBV5-1 and TRBJ2-2): KAGVTQTPRYLIKTRGQQVTLSCSPISGHRSVSWYQQTPGQGLQFLFEYFSETQRNKGNFPGRFSGRQFSNSRSEMNVSTLELGDSALYLCASSLGTSETGELFFGEGSRLTVL.

This clonotype was observed a single time. V gene TRBV7-9 combines with J gene TRBJ2-5, with TRBD2 matching over 7 bases. Judging by the DNA end, TRBJ2-7 fits better; the J call may be wrong. Per germline, CDR1 SEHNR and CDR2 FQNEAQ (reference sequence). This CDR3 comprises 14 residues. CDR3 loop: CASSPWGGKDEQYF. The CDR3, as DNA: TGTGCCAGCAGCCCCTGGGGGGGGAAAGACGAGCAGTACTTC.

This clonotype has only a few counts. This chain uses TRBV27 with TRBJ2-1; the D gene is possibly TRBD1 (6 bases). V lost 3 bases and J 9 bases, leaving 12 bases between the germline ends. Per the germline V gene, CDR1 is MNHEY and CDR2 is SMNVEV (reference sequence). The CDR3 contains 13 residues. The CDR3 region has the DNA TGTGCCAGCAGTTTCGCCAGGGGACGTGAGCAGTTCTTC. This translates into CASSFARGREQFF.

For this clonotype: The junction departs from germline at one end; a sequencing error may be responsible. The rearrangement links TRBV7-8 to TRBJ2-7; 10 positions match TRBD1. This CDR3 comprises 15 residues. The germline CDR1 and CDR2 sequences are SGHVS and FQNEAQ. CDR3 sequence (DNA): TGCGCCAGCAACTTCTCGGGGACAGGGGCCTACGAGCAGTACTTC. Its translation: CASNFSGTGAYEQYF.

This clonotype has just a few counts. The rearrangement joins TRBV5-5 to TRBJ1-3; D not resolved. V was shortened by 0 bases and J by 1 base, with 5 bases between the two germline ends. The CDR3 covers 14 residues. The germline V gene encodes CDR1 SGHKS and CDR2 YYEKEE (reference sequence). CDR3 bases: TGTGCCAGCAGCTTGGCTAGATCTGGAAACACCATATATTTT. This encodes CASSLARSGNTIYF.

With regard to this clonotype: One end of the junction varies from germline; a read error may be responsible. This chain connects TRBV27 to TRBJ2-7; 10 bases match TRBD2. CDR1 is MNHEY and CDR2 is SMNVEV in the germline V gene (reference sequence). This CDR3 contains 15 residues. This chain's CDR3 is CANSSPSGGAYEQYF. As DNA, the CDR3 is TGTGCCAACAGTTCGCCCAGCGGGGGGGCCTACGAGCAGTACTTC.

This clonotype showed up just a few times. The chain is built from TRBV5-1 and TRBJ2-5, with 11 bases identical to TRBD2. With 2 bases clipped from V and 2 bases from J, the junction kept 2 bases outside the gene matches. Germline loops: CDR1 SGHRS, CDR2 YFSETQ. The CDR3 is made up of 15 amino acids. The CDR3 region has the DNA TGCGCCAGCAGCTTTAGCGGGGGGGCACAAGAGACCCAGTACTTC. Translating it yields CASSFSGGAQETQYF.

The chain is built from TRBV20-1 and TRBJ1-4; no firm D call. This CDR3 has 12 amino acids. Germline V lookup: CDR1 DFQATT, CDR2 SNEGSKA (reference sequence). The CDR3 DNA reads as TGCCTGGCCGGCACAACTAATGAAAAACTGTTTTTT. Translation: CLAGTTNEKLFF.

In its sample, this clonotype was seen a few times. The chain is built from TRBV6-1 and TRBJ2-2; D remains unclear. This CDR3 is 13 amino acids long. Trimming stripped 6 bases from V and 3 bases from J, with 8 bases between. Germline V gene data show CDR1 as MNHNS and CDR2 as SASEGT. CDR3 loop: CASRSQYTGELFF. Here the CDR3 DNA reads TGTGCCAGCAGATCCCAATACACCGGGGAGCTGTTTTTT.

The V call is TRBV29-1, the J call TRBJ2-4, with 9 nucleotides matching TRBD2. In germline, CDR1 is SQVTM, CDR2 ANQGSEA. The CDR3 spans 14 residues. V trimming: 8 bases; J trimming: 13 bases; junction bases outside the gene matches: 18. The CDR3 loop is CSLTLAGTLGEQYF. The CDR3, as DNA: TGCAGCCTAACCCTAGCGGGGACTCTCGGTGAGCAGTACTTC. Full variable domain (remainder filled in from reference TRBV29-1 and TRBJ2-4): SAVISQKPSRDICQRGTSLTIQCQVDSQVTMMFWYRQQPGQSLTLIATANQGSEATYESGFVIDKFPISRPNLTFSTLTVSNMSPEDSSIYLCSLTLAGTLGEQYFGAGTRLSVL.

The DNA of the CDR3 is TGTGCTAGTGCCCCCGACTTCAACACCGGGGAGCTGTTTTTT. This translates into CASAPDFNTGELFF. V usage is TRBV12-5 and J usage is TRBJ2-2; D remains ambiguous. Looked up from germline, CDR1 is LGHNT and CDR2 is FRNRAP. The length of the CDR3 is 14 residues. V dropped 7 bases and J dropped 2 bases, with 11 bases sitting between them.

The sample holds many counts of this clonotype. J is TRBJ2-5 and V is TRBV5-1; possibly TRBD1 for D (5 bases). V shed 0 bases and J shed 11 bases, with 14 bases lying between them. This CDR3 is 13 amino acids long. Germline V gene lookup returns CDR1 SGHRS and CDR2 YFSETQ. The CDR3 is CASSLEGSRVQYF. The CDR3, as DNA: TGCGCCAGCAGCTTGGAGGGGTCGCGAGTACAGTACTTC.

V usage is TRBV30 and J usage is TRBJ2-6; D gene uncertain. Germline-derived CDR1 and CDR2 are GTSNPN and SVGIG (reference sequence). Trimming pared 4 bases from V and 3 bases from J, leaving 10 bases between. This CDR3 has 14 residues. The CDR3 DNA reads as TGTGCCTGGATCCCCCCTTATGGGGCCAACGTCCTGACTTTC. This gives the protein CAWIPPYGANVLTF.

This rearrangement joins TRBV20-1 to TRBJ2-4; 8 positions match TRBD2. The J call may be wrong; the DNA end is better matched by TRBJ2-7. Germline V CDR1 and CDR2: DFQATT, SNEGSKA (reference sequence). The CDR3 contains 14 residues. In DNA, the CDR3 is TGCAGTGACGGTGGGGCTAGCGGGCCCTACGAGCAGTACTTC. Translation gives CSDGGASGPYEQYF.

In its sample, this clonotype was seen a few times. J is TRBJ2-7 and V is TRBV28; TRBD1 aligns across 11 bases. The CDR3 has 18 residues. Looked up from germline, CDR1 is MDHEN and CDR2 is SYDVKM. V was clipped by 7 bases and J by 2 bases; unmatched bases: 16. The CDR3 protein is CASTGQGWGTGGAYEQYF. DNA for the CDR3: TGTGCCAGCACCGGTCAAGGCTGGGGGACAGGGGGTGCCTACGAGCAGTACTTC.

V usage is TRBV2 and J usage is TRBJ2-3; tentative D call: TRBD2 (6 bases). The CDR3 is 14 residues long. Germline CDR1 reads SNHLY; CDR2 reads FYNNEI. V was trimmed by 3 bases and J by 2 bases, leaving 9 bases between them. The chain's CDR3 is CASSEVAVTDTQYF. The CDR3 nucleotides are TGTGCCAGCAGTGAGGTAGCGGTCACAGATACGCAGTATTTT.

This clonotype has a count of ten or more. The CDR3 loop is CASSPENLLWETQYF. Here the CDR3 DNA reads TGTGCCAGCAGCCCCGAAAATCTCCTTTGGGAGACCCAGTACTTC. V is TRBV5-5 and J is TRBJ2-5; D not resolved. V was cut by 4 bases and J by 5 bases, with 18 bases left in between. In germline, CDR1 is SGHKS, CDR2 YYEKEE (reference sequence). The CDR3 runs to 15 residues.

The V and J genes are TRBV12-3 or TRBV12-4 and TRBJ2-1; 10 nucleotides align to TRBD1. The V gene end was trimmed by 1 base and the J gene end by 0 bases; junction bases not matched to a gene: 6. CDR3 length equals 18 residues. The chain's CDR3 is CASSLGQGAIYSYNEQFF. The CDR3 DNA reads as TGTGCCAGCAGTTTAGGACAGGGGGCGATTTACTCCTACAATGAGCAGTTCTTC.

The chain has TRBV30 and TRBJ2-4; D tentatively fits TRBD1 or TRBD2 (5 bases each). The CDR3 extends over 14 amino acids. Germline V CDR1 and CDR2: GTSNPN, SVGIG (reference sequence). Deletions cut 3 bases from V and 8 bases from J, with 17 bases between. The CDR3 loop is CAWRFGAGGDIQYF. The CDR3 bases are TGTGCCTGGAGATTCGGGGCAGGAGGAGACATTCAGTACTTC.